Following are 30 T cell receptor beta chains from one sample sequenced in a study of cytomegalovirus exposure and HLA in healthy donors. Use of 60 Vbeta and 13 Jbeta primers characterized the PCR. The data were produced by immunoSEQ multiplex PCR, yet TCRdb's version contains in-frame clones alone and is incomplete. The data show fewer than 120,000 clones, about 80% seen once. The sample was PBMCs. The receptors derive from a woman aged 60-75 years in good health and CMV-seropositive.

The CDR3 DNA reads as TGTGCCAGCAGCGTAGATCCTACGTACGAGCAGTACTTC. Protein sequence: CASSVDPTYEQYF. The gene calls are TRBV9 and TRBJ2-5; D is uncertain. The J call is doubtful: the DNA matches TRBJ2-7 better. Germline CDR1 is SGDLS and CDR2 is YYNGEE. This CDR3 comprises 13 residues.

This chain joins TRBV10-3 and TRBJ2-5; a possible D gene is TRBD1 (5 bases). The V gene's germline CDR1 is ENHRY and CDR2 SYGVKD. The CDR3 loop spans 14 amino acids. Between the trimmed V and J ends, which lost 4 bases and 5 bases, there was a span of 14 bases. The CDR3 region is CAISGREGGETQYF. The CDR3 nucleotides are TGTGCCATCAGTGGCAGGGAAGGTGGGGAGACCCAGTACTTC.

The V call is TRBV5-4, the J call TRBJ2-5, with 9 bases aligning to TRBD2. The DNA end lines up better with TRBJ2-7; the J call may be wrong. This CDR3 has 16 residues. Germline V gene data show CDR1 as SGHNT and CDR2 as YYREEE (reference sequence). The CDR3 region has the DNA TGTGCCAGCAGCTTGGGTGGCGCTAGCGGGAACTACGAGCAGTACTTC. Residues: CASSLGGASGNYEQYF.

This chain connects TRBV5-5 to TRBJ2-7, with 7 bases lining up with TRBD2. The CDR3 has 18 residues. Germline V gene lookup returns CDR1 SGHKS and CDR2 YYEKEE (reference sequence). V shed 0 bases and J 4 bases; nucleotides not matched to a gene: 16. The CDR3 reads CASSLGHSGTGGLYEQYF. CDR3 sequence (DNA): TGTGCCAGCAGCTTGGGCCACAGCGGGACTGGAGGTTTGTACGAGCAGTACTTC.

The gene calls are TRBV6-1 and TRBJ1-4, with 9 bases lining up with TRBD1. Trimming cost V 6 bases and J 7 bases; bases outside gene matches: 6. From germline, CDR1 is MNHNS and CDR2 SASEGT. CDR3 length: 14 amino acids. CDR3 loop: CASSLQGASEKLFF. The CDR3, as DNA: TGTGCCAGCAGCCTACAGGGGGCCAGTGAAAAACTGTTTTTT.

This chain links TRBV15 with TRBJ1-4; no clear D gene. V lost 0 bases and J lost 7, with 12 bases in between. The CDR3 is 15 amino acids. Germline-derived CDR1 and CDR2 are LNHNV and YYDKDF (reference sequence). CDR3 protein: CATSRDRDFGEKLFF. The CDR3 DNA is TGTGCCACCAGCAGAGATCGAGATTTTGGTGAAAAACTGTTTTTT.

The chain joins TRBV11-2 to TRBJ2-7; weak D call: TRBD2 (6 bases). CDR1 SGHAT and CDR2 FQNNGV come from the germline V gene. The CDR3 spans 12 residues. Trimming cost V 7 bases and J 7 bases, with 14 bases left between them. CDR3 protein: CASTNSGGEQYF. Written as DNA, the CDR3 is TGTGCCAGCACCAACTCCGGGGGAGAGCAGTACTTC.

The V gene is TRBV5-4, the J gene TRBJ1-1, with D maybe TRBD1 (6 bases). Germline CDR1 is SGHNT and CDR2 is YYREEE (reference sequence). Deletions cut 3 bases from V and 2 bases from J, with 11 bases between. The CDR3 is 14 residues long. DNA for the CDR3: TGTGCCAGCAGCTCGACAGGAGGAAACACTGAAGCTTTCTTT. It is translated as CASSSTGGNTEAFF. Combining the CDR3 with reference TRBV5-4 and TRBJ1-1 gives the whole variable domain ETGVTQSPTHLIKTRGQQVTLRCSSQSGHNTVSWYQQALGQGPQFIFQYYREEENGRGNFPPRFSGLQFPNYSSELNVNALELDDSALYLCASSSTGGNTEAFFGQGTRLTVV.

V gene TRBV27 combines with J gene TRBJ2-7, with 7 bases lining up with TRBD2. Germline CDR1 and CDR2: MNHEY and SMNVEV (reference sequence). The CDR3 contains 16 residues. V lost 0 bases and J lost 5; bases outside the gene matches: 10. This CDR3 reads CASSLSLLAPGDEQYF. The CDR3 region has the DNA TGTGCCAGCAGTTTATCCCTACTAGCGCCGGGCGACGAGCAGTACTTC.

V gene TRBV6-5 combines with J gene TRBJ1-1, with 7 bases lining up with TRBD1. Germline CDR1 reads MNHEY; CDR2 reads SVGAGI. The CDR3 is made up of 15 amino acids. Trimming cost V 6 bases and J 4 bases; bases outside gene matches: 11. CDR3 nucleotides: TGTGCCAGCAGGGACAGGACCCGCCAGGGCACTGAAGCTTTCTTT. As protein: CASRDRTRQGTEAFF.

This sequence joins TRBV6-6 and TRBJ2-7; D is ambiguous. Trimming shortened V by 2 bases and J by 5 bases, and 13 bases separated the two germline ends. This CDR3 is 14 amino acids long. Looked up from germline, CDR1 is MNHNY and CDR2 is SVGAGI (reference sequence). The CDR3 DNA reads as TGTGCCAGCAGTTACCCCACCGGAGACCACGAGCAGTACTTC. Encoded protein: CASSYPTGDHEQYF.

This rearrangement joins TRBV9 to TRBJ2-7; D ambiguous. The CDR3 consists of 14 residues. Germline V CDR1 and CDR2: SGDLS, YYNGEE. Deletions cut 4 bases from V and 2 bases from J, with 13 bases between. DNA for the CDR3: TGTGCCAGCAGCCAAACGACACCTCCCTACGAGCAGTACTTC. As protein: CASSQTTPPYEQYF.

This clone has just one count. The rearrangement uses TRBV6-1 and TRBJ2-7, with 9 bases identical to TRBD1. This CDR3 is 15 amino acids long. With V trimmed by 8 bases and J by 1 base, 9 bases remained unmatched. Germline V gives CDR1 MNHNS, CDR2 SASEGT. The CDR3 spells CASCEGQGWSYEQYF. The CDR3 DNA sequence: TGTGCCAGCTGCGAAGGACAGGGGTGGTCCTACGAGCAGTACTTC.

V gene TRBV9 combines with J gene TRBJ2-7, with 7 positions matching TRBD1. The V and J ends lost 3 bases and 2 bases, in that order; junction bases with no gene match: 8. This CDR3 has 15 amino acids. Germline V lookup: CDR1 SGDLS, CDR2 YYNGEE. The CDR3 bases are TGTGCCAGCAGCGCCACCGGGACAGTTACCTACGAGCAGTACTTC. Amino acids: CASSATGTVTYEQYF.

For the CDR3, the DNA is TGTGCCAGTAGTGAACTGACCGGGACACAAGGCACAGATACGCAGTATTTT. It translates to CASSELTGTQGTDTQYF. The chain recombines TRBV19 with TRBJ2-3, with a weak D call TRBD1 (6 bases). The CDR3 has 17 residues. The V end lost 5 bases, the J end lost 1 base, and 19 bases lay between the germline ends. Per germline, CDR1 LNHDA and CDR2 SQIVND (reference sequence).

The chain is built from TRBV2 and TRBJ1-4; 11 nucleotides align to TRBD1. In germline, CDR1 is SNHLY, CDR2 FYNNEI. V was pared by 6 bases and J by 8 bases, with 8 bases of the junction left unmatched. The CDR3 has 15 amino acids. The CDR3 DNA follows: TGTGCCAGCAGAACGGACAGGGGGCCGCTAGAAAAACTGTTTTTT. Encoded protein: CASRTDRGPLEKLFF.

This chain connects TRBV13 to TRBJ2-2; 7 bases match TRBD2. V lost 1 base, J lost 1 base, and 6 bases stayed unmatched. This CDR3 region has 17 residues. Germline values: CDR1 PRHDT, CDR2 FYEKMQ (reference sequence). Here the CDR3 reads CASSLEGLAVNTGELFF. The CDR3 DNA reads TGTGCCAGCAGCTTAGAGGGGCTAGCGGTGAACACCGGGGAGCTGTTTTTT.

The rearrangement uses TRBV4-2 and TRBJ1-1, with D perhaps TRBD1 (6 bases). The germline V gene has CDR1 LGHNA and CDR2 YNFKEQ. The CDR3 runs to 15 residues. V was clipped by 2 bases and J by 5 bases, with 15 bases between them. The CDR3 DNA reads TGTGCCAGCAGCCAAATCGGCAGGGGTCATACTGAAGCTTTCTTT. Protein: CASSQIGRGHTEAFF.

This chain links TRBV19 with TRBJ2-7, with TRBD2 identical over 8 bases. Germline loops: CDR1 LNHDA, CDR2 SQIVND (reference sequence). The trim removed 4 bases at V and 3 bases at J, leaving 17 bases unmatched. This CDR3 has 18 amino acids. The CDR3 reads CASSNRGGYSTRDYEQYF. The CDR3 DNA reads as TGTGCCAGTAGTAATCGGGGGGGGTACAGCACACGGGACTACGAGCAGTACTTC.

The chain has TRBV5-4 and TRBJ1-1, with 7 bases identical to TRBD1. The V and J ends lost 4 bases and 1 base, in that order; junction bases with no gene match: 13. Per the germline V gene, CDR1 is SGHNT and CDR2 is YYREEE (reference sequence). This CDR3 contains 17 residues. The CDR3 sequence is CASSRNKGGGKNTEAFF. CDR3 DNA: TGTGCCAGCAGCAGAAATAAAGGGGGCGGAAAGAACACTGAAGCTTTCTTT. Full variable domain (remainder filled in from reference TRBV5-4 and TRBJ1-1): ETGVTQSPTHLIKTRGQQVTLRCSSQSGHNTVSWYQQALGQGPQFIFQYYREEENGRGNFPPRFSGLQFPNYSSELNVNALELDDSALYLCASSRNKGGGKNTEAFFGQGTRLTVV.

In this sample, this clone turned up a few times. V usage is TRBV2 and J usage is TRBJ2-2, with 11 nucleotides matching TRBD2. Germline values: CDR1 SNHLY, CDR2 FYNNEI. The V segment lost 1 base and the J segment 6 bases; nucleotides outside the gene matches: 13. The CDR3 consists of 19 residues. The CDR3: CASSEGPSGRTLYAGELFF. The CDR3 region has the DNA TGTGCCAGCAGTGAAGGGCCTAGCGGGAGGACCCTTTATGCCGGGGAGCTGTTTTTT. Looking up the rest from reference TRBV2 and TRBJ2-2 gives the full variable domain: EPEVTQTPSHQVTQMGQEVILRCVPISNHLYFYWYRQILGQKVEFLVSFYNNEISEKSEIFDDQFSVERPDGSNFTLKIRSTKLEDSAMYFCASSEGPSGRTLYAGELFFGEGSRLTVL.

This chain connects TRBV5-1 to TRBJ2-1; weak D call: TRBD1 (6 bases). CDR3 length: 15 amino acids. With 7 bases removed from V and 0 bases from J, the gap between germline ends came to 14 bases. Germline V gene lookup returns CDR1 SGHRS and CDR2 YFSETQ. The CDR3 is CASRTTGSSYNEQFF. CDR3 DNA sequence: TGCGCCAGCCGGACGACAGGTAGCTCCTACAATGAGCAGTTCTTC.

The rearrangement links TRBV2 to TRBJ2-3; 7 bases are a match to TRBD1. Germline V gene lookup returns CDR1 SNHLY and CDR2 FYNNEI. V shed 4 bases and J 5 bases; nucleotides not matched to a gene: 12. CDR3 length: 16 amino acids. CDR3 coding DNA: TGTGCCAGCAGTGTGGTTAACGGGGCAGGGGGAGATACGCAGTATTTT. This sequence encodes CASSVVNGAGGDTQYF.

The V gene is TRBV28, the J gene TRBJ2-5; 8 positions match TRBD2. The CDR3 extends over 13 amino acids. Germline CDR1 reads MDHEN; CDR2 reads SYDVKM. V trimming: 10 bases; J trimming: 5 bases; junction bases outside the gene matches: 9. The CDR3 DNA is TGTGCCACCCACCGGGGGGGGTGGGAGACCCAGTACTTC. Protein: CATHRGGWETQYF.

CDR3 nucleotides: TGTGCCAGCACCATAGCGGGAGTCGATGAGCAGTTCTTC. This translates into CASTIAGVDEQFF. The rearrangement uses TRBV5-6 and TRBJ2-1; TRBD2 agrees at 9 bases. Germline-derived CDR1 and CDR2 are SGHDT and YYEEEE. Germline trimming cut 6 bases from V and 8 bases from J; bases unmatched to any gene: 6. The CDR3 contains 13 residues.

The rearrangement uses TRBV19 and TRBJ2-7; 9 positions match TRBD1. The CDR3 covers 15 residues. CDR1 and CDR2 (germline): LNHDA, SQIVND (reference sequence). V gave up 9 bases and J gave up 0 bases; unmatched junction bases: 9. The CDR3 loop reads CASAMTGGGSYEQYF. In nucleotides, the CDR3 is TGTGCCAGCGCCATGACAGGGGGGGGCTCCTACGAGCAGTACTTC.

CDR3 in DNA: TGCAGTACCGGGATGAACTATGGCTACACCTTC. It is translated as CSTGMNYGYTF. This sequence joins TRBV20-1 and TRBJ1-2; D uncertain. The CDR3 is made up of 11 amino acids. Per germline, CDR1 DFQATT and CDR2 SNEGSKA (reference sequence). Between the trimmed V and J ends, which lost 8 bases and 2 bases, there was a span of 9 bases.

The J gene is TRBJ1-5, the V gene TRBV29-1, with a possible D match to TRBD1 (6 bases). Germline lookup yields CDR1 SQVTM and CDR2 ANQGSEA. Trimming took 7 bases from V and 6 from J, leaving 19 bases between them. The CDR3 runs to 14 residues. Here the CDR3 reads CSAGGRGAGQPQHF. In DNA, the CDR3 is TGCAGCGCCGGGGGTCGGGGGGCCGGTCAGCCCCAGCATTTT.

V gene TRBV11-3 combines with J gene TRBJ2-7; a possible D gene is TRBD2 (7 bases). The CDR3 loop spans 15 amino acids. Germline loops: CDR1 SGHNT, CDR2 YENEEA. Trimming left V 5 bases short and J 6 bases short, with 20 bases between. CDR3 residues: CASSRGGDAGSEQYF. The CDR3 DNA sequence: TGTGCCAGCAGCCGAGGGGGGGATGCAGGGAGCGAGCAGTACTTC.

The V and J genes are TRBV19 and TRBJ2-7; 13 bases are shared with TRBD2. CDR1 and CDR2 from the germline V gene are LNHDA and SQIVND (reference sequence). The V gene end was trimmed by 4 bases and the J gene end by 4 bases; junction bases not matched to a gene: 7. The CDR3 loop spans 16 amino acids. CDR3 sequence: CASSTPGLAGFYEQYF. The DNA for the CDR3 is TGTGCCAGTAGTACCCCGGGACTAGCGGGATTTTACGAGCAGTACTTC.